This T cell receptor beta chain derives from a study of T cell responses to AZD1222 COVID-19 vaccine. Study context: Second doses that came at about 4 or about 12 weeks were put together.

Clones were sequenced by immunoSEQ multiplex PCR, and TCRdb holds only the in-frame ones, with some missing. The table has 150,000 or so clones, 94% seen once. Findings and limits, study-wide: The donor group comprised mostly white British people and more females; the analysis possibly underestimated clonal diversity. Only a handful of people who got AZD1222 tested seropositive at baseline. There were repertoire samples only from the period after the peak T cell response.

The CDR3 has 13 amino acids. V lost 1 base, J lost 8 bases, and 4 bases stayed unmatched. In germline, CDR1 is SGHNT, CDR2 YYREEE (reference sequence). For this clone: Its antigen is not identified.

The receptor was isolated from an adult in good health. V usage is TRBV5-4 and J usage is TRBJ1-2; 8 bases map to TRBD1. Here the sequenced sample was peripheral blood, taken on day 0 of AZD1222 vaccination. The DNA for the CDR3 is TGTGCCAGCAGCTTGCAGGGGGCCTGGGGCTACACCTTC. It translates to CASSLQGAWGYTF.